This T cell receptor (beta chain) comes out of a study of T cell repertoires in ileal Crohn's disease (dated by TCRdb to about 2019). Background for the entire study: The median duration of disease was around 7.3 years, and at the time of surgery 30% to 35% of patients were active smokers. Surgery was performed for a complication in all patients, with stricturing disease in around 60% and penetrating disease in approximately 40%. Roughly half of the patients were given postoperative therapy, with some 17 on anti-TNF agents and about 11 on thiopurines. The M0 samples consisted of biopsies taken from the inflamed part of the ileum within the surgical resection specimen. For commercial TCRB immunosequencing, around 0.5 micrograms of biopsy DNA were submitted for each sample. A prospective multicentre cohort supplied the 50 to 70 Crohn's disease patients whose TCR repertoires were analysed. Running in parallel with the study was a multicentre cohort set up to find predictors of early endoscopic recurrence following ileocolonic resection. A Rutgeerts score higher than i0 was the definition used for endoscopic postoperative recurrence. A total of around 170 mucosal samples from roughly 60 patients were sequenced, collected from several sites on the surgical specimen as well as at postoperative endoscopy.

Libraries were made using the immunoSEQ multiplex PCR assay. Adaptive Biotechnology amplified CDR3 regions from genomic DNA with a two-step multiplex PCR that controlled for amplification bias. Primers covering every V and J gene segment were used in the first PCR, while barcodes and Illumina adapters were added in the second PCR. CDR3 libraries were sequenced using an Illumina instrument. The study's processing was this. Analysis combined the vendor-provided pipelines with custom analysis of raw data in R/Bioconductor under R version 3.3.0. Clonality, which ranges from 0 to 1, was calculated as the inverse of the normalised Shannon entropy across all productive clones. High-frequency clones were defined as the share of the repertoire occupied by the top 100 clones, with only clones passing a 95% confidence test being retained. The Simpson index measured repertoire diversity, and the Morisita-Horn index measured overlap between samples. TCRdb holds this immuneACCESS table with in-frame rearrangements only. Some clones are missing; in checked studies, unresolved V genes explain under half, and the rest has no known cause. V, J and clone size derive from that table, while D and trimming were established from the DNA sequence. This sample comprises 8,000 or so clones, 75% to 85% of them detected only once. The ten largest clones represent more than 9.5% of the sample.

The meaning of the sample's time point label: inflamed ileum from the surgical specimen. To be eligible, patients had to be adults with ileal or ileocolonic Crohn's disease and an indication for ileocolonic resection. Before DNA extraction, whole ileal mucosal biopsies were kept frozen at -80 degrees C. Genomic DNA was extracted from frozen whole biopsies with a TRizol-based method and quantified on a NanoDrop 2000 spectrophotometer. Turning to this clone: It lacks a known antigen. Base qualities were left out, and no much larger clone turns up one base away.

Beyond this particular receptor, the publication reports: More high-frequency clones were carried by sorted CD8 T cells than by CD4 T cells, suggesting that mucosal expansions were mainly CD8. A significantly higher proportion of clonal expansions was observed in active smokers at surgery than in non-smokers (25.9% vs 17.9%, p=0.02). Mucosal CD4 and CD8 T cells were sorted and sequenced only in a subgroup of patients, the size of which was not stated. Endoscopic recurrence was linked to a higher percentage of high-frequency clones at surgery, and recurrence occurred in every patient whose clonality exceeded 26.8% (18/57).

At the junction V is shortened by 2 bases and J by 4 bases; bases outside the gene matches: 7. Including the terminal cysteine and phenylalanine, the CDR3 comprises 16 residues. Here the CDR3 DNA is all that survives: 48 bases in frame from base 1. Sequences MNHEY (CDR1) and SVGAGI (CDR2) are obtained from the germline V gene. The sequence links TRBV6-5 to TRBJ2-4, with 8 bases aligning to TRBD2. This receptor was obtained from an adult with Crohn's disease. The sample comprised ileal tissue. CDR3 protein: CASSYERAGDKNIQYF. The nucleotide sequence is given as TGTGCCAGCAGTTACGAAAGAGCGGGGGATAAAAACATTCAGTACTTC.